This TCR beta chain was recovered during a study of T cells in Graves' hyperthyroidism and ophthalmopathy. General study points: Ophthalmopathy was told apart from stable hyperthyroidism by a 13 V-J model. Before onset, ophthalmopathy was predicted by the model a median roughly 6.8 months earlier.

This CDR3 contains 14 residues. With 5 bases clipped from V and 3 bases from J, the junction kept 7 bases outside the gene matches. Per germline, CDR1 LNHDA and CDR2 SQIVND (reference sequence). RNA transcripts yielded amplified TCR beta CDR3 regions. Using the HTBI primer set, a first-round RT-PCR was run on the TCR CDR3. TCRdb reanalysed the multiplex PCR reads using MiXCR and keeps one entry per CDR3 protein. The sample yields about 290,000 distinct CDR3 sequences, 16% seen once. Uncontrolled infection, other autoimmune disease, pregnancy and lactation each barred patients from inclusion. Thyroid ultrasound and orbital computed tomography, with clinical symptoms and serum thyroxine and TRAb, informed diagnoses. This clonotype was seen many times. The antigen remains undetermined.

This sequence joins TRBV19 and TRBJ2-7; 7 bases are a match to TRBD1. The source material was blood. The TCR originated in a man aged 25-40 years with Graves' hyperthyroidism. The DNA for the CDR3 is TGTGCCAGTAGTGGGGACAGACACCACTACGAGCAGTACTTC. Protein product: CASSGDRHHYEQYF.